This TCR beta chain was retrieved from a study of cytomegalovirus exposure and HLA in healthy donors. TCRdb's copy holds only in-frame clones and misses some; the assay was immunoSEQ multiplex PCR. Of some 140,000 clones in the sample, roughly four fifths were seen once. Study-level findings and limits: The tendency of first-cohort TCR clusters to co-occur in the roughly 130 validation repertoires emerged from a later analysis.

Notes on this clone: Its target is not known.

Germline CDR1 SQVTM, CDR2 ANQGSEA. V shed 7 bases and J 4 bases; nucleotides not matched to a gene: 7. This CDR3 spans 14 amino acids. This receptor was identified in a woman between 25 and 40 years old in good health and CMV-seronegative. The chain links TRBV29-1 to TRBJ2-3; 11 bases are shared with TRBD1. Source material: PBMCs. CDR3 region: CSGVPGQGADTQYF. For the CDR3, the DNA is TGCAGCGGAGTACCGGGACAGGGGGCAGATACGCAGTATTTT.